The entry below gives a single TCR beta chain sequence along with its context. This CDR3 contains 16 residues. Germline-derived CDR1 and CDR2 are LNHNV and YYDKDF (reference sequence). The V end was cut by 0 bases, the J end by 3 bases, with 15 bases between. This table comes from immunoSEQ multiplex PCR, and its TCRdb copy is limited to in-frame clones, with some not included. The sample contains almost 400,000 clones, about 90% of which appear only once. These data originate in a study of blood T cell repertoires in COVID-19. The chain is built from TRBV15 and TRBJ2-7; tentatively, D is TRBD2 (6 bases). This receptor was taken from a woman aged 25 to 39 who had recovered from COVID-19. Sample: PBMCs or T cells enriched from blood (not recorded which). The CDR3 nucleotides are TGTGCCACCAGCAGAGAACCACCGGGAGTCTACTACGAGCAGTACTTC. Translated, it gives CATSREPPGVYYEQYF.